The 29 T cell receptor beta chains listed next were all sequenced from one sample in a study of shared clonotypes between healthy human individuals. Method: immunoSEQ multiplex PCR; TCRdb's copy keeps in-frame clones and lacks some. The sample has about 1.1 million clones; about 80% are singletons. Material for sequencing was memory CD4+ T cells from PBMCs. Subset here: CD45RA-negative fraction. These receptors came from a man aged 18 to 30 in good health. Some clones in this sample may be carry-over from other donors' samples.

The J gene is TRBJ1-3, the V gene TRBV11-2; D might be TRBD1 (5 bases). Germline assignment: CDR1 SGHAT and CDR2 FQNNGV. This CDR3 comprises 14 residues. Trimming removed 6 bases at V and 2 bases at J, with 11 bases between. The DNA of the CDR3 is TGTGCCAGCAGAAAATCGGGGGCTGGAAACACCATATATTTT. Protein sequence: CASRKSGAGNTIYF.

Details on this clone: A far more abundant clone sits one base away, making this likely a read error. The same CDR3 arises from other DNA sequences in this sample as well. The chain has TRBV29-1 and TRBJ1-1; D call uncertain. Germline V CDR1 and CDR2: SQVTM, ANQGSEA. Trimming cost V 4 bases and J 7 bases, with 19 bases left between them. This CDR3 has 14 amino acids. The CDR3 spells CSVVLTRGGIEAFF. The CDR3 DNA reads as TGCAGCGTTGTCCTAACCCGAGGTGGGATTGAAGCTTTCTTT.

This chain's CDR3 is CASSHEGLAGGPREQYF. The CDR3 DNA reads TGTGCCAGCAGCCACGAGGGACTAGCGGGAGGGCCGAGAGAGCAGTACTTC. The chain uses TRBV2 and TRBJ2-7, with 16 nucleotides matching TRBD2. The CDR3 is 17 amino acids. The V segment lost 6 bases and the J segment 7 bases; nucleotides outside the gene matches: 12. Germline V CDR1 and CDR2: SNHLY, FYNNEI.

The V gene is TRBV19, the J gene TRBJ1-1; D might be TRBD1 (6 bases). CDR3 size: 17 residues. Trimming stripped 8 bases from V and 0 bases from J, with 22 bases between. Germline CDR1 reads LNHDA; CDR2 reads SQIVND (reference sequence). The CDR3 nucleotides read TGTGCCAGTCACCCGAGAAGGGGGGGGACCATGAACACTGAAGCTTTCTTT. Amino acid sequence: CASHPRRGGTMNTEAFF.

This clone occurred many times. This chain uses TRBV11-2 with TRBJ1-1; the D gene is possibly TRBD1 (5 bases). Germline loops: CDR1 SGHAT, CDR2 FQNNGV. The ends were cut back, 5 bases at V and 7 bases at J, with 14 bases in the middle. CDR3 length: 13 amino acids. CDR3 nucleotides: TGTGCCAGCAGCGACGCGGGGGTCTTTGAAGCTTTCTTT. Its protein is CASSDAGVFEAFF.

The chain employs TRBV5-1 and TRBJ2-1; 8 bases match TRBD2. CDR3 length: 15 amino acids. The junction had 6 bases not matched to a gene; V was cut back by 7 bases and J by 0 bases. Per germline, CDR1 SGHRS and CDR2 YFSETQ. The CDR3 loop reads CASAGSGSSYNEQFF. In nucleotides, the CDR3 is TGCGCCAGCGCTGGGAGCGGGAGCTCCTACAATGAGCAGTTCTTC.

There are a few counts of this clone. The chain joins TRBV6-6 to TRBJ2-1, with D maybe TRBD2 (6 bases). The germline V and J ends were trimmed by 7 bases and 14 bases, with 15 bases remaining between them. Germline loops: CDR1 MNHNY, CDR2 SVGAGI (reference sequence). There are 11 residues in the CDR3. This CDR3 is CASNNGGEEFF. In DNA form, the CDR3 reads TGTGCCAGCAACAACGGGGGAGAGGAGTTCTTC.

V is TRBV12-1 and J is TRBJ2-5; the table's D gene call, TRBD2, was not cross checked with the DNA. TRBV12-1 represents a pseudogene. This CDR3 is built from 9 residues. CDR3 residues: CATLTAQYF. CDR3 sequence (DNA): TGTGCCACCCTAACGGCCCAGTACTTC.

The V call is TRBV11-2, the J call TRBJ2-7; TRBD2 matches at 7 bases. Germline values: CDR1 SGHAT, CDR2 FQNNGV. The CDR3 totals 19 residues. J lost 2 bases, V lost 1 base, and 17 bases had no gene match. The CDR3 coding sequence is TGTGCCAGCAGCTTAGGTCAGCTACGCGTTAGCGGGCAACCCTACGAGCAGTACTTC. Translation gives CASSLGQLRVSGQPYEQYF.

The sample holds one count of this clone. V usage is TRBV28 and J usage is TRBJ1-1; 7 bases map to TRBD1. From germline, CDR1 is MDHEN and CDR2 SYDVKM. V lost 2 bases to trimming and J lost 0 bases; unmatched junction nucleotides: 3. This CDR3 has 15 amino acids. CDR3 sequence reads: CASSLMDRMNTEAFF. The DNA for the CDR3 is TGTGCCAGCAGTTTAATGGACAGGATGAACACTGAAGCTTTCTTT.

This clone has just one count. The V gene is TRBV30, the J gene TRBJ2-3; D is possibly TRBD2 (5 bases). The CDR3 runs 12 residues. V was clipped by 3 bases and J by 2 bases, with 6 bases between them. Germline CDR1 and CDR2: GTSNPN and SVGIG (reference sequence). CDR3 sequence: CAWRRDTDTQYF. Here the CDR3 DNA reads TGTGCCTGGAGGAGGGACACAGATACGCAGTATTTT.

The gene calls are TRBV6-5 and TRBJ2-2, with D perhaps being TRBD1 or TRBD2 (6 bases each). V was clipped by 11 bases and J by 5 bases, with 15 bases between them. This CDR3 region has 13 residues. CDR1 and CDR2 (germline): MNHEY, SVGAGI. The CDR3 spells CADGEGGTGELFF. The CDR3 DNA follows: TGTGCCGACGGGGAAGGGGGGACCGGGGAGCTGTTTTTT.

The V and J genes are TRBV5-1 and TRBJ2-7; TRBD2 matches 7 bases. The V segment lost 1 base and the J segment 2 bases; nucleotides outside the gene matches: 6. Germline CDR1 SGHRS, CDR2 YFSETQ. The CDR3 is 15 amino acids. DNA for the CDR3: TGCGCCAGCAGCTTGCTTAGCGGGCTAACCTACGAGCAGTACTTC. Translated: CASSLLSGLTYEQYF.

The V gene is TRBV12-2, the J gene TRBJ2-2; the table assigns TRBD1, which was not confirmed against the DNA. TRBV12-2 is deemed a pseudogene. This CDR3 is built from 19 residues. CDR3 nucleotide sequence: TGTGCAAGTCGCTTAGTAAAACTAATGGGGCCATCTTTTCCCGGGGAGCTGTTTTTT. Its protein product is CASRLVKLMGPSFPGELFF.

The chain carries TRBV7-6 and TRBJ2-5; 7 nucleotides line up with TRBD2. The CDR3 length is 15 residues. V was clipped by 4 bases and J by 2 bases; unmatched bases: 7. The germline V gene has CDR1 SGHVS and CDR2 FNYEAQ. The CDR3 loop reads CASSYGTTKQETQYF. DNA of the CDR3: TGTGCCAGCAGCTACGGGACTACCAAACAAGAGACCCAGTACTTC.

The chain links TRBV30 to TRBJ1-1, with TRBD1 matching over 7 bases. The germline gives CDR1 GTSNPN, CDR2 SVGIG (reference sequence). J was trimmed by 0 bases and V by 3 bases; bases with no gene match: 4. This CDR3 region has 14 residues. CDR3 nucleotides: TGTGCCTGGAGGGGGACAGACATGAACACTGAAGCTTTCTTT. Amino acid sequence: CAWRGTDMNTEAFF.

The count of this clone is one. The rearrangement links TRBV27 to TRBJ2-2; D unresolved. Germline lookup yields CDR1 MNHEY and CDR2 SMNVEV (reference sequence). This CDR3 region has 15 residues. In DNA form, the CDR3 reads TGTACCGTAAGCCCGGCAGTGACCAACACCGGGGAGCTGTTTTTT. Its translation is CTVSPAVTNTGELFF.

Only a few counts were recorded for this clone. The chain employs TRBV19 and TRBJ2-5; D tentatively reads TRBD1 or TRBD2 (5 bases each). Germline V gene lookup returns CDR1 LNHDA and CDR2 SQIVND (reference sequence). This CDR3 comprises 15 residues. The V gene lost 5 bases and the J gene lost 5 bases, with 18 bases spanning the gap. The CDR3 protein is CASSPRHSEGETQYF. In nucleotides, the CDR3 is TGTGCCAGTAGTCCACGACATTCCGAGGGGGAGACCCAGTACTTC.

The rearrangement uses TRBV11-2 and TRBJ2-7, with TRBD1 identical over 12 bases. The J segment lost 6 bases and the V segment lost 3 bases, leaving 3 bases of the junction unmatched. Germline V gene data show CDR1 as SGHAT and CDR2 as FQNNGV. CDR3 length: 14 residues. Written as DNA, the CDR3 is TGTGCCAGCAGCTTCCGGGACAGGGGGCGCGAGCAGTACTTC. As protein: CASSFRDRGREQYF. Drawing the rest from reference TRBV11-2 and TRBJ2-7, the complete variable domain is EAGVAQSPRYKIIEKRQSVAFWCNPISGHATLYWYQQILGQGPKLLIQFQNNGVVDDSQLPKDRFSAERLKGVDSTLKIQPAKLEDSAVYLCASSFRDRGREQYFGPGTRLTVT.

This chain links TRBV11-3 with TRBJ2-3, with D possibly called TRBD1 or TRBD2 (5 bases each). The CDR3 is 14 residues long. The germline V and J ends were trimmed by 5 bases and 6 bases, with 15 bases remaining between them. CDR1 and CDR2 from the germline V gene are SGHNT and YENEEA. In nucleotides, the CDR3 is TGTGCCAGCAGCCGACGAGGGGCGGTGGATACGCAGTATTTT. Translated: CASSRRGAVDTQYF. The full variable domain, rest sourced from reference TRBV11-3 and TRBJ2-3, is EAGVVQSPRYKIIEKKQPVAFWCNPISGHNTLYWYLQNLGQGPELLIRYENEEAVDDSQLPKDRFSAERLKGVDSTLKIQPAELGDSAVYLCASSRRGAVDTQYFGPGTRLTVL.

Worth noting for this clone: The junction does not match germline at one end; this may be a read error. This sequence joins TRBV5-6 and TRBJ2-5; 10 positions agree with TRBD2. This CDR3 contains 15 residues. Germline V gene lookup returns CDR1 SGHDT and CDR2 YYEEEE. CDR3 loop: CATSSAGGAPGTQYF. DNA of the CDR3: TGTGCCACCAGCTCAGCGGGGGGGGCCCCGGGGACCCAGTACTTC.

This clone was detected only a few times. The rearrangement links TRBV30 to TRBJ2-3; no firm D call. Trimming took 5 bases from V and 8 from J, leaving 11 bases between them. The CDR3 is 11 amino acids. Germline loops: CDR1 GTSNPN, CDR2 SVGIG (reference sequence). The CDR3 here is CAWFLSGTQYF. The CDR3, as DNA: TGTGCCTGGTTCCTTTCCGGTACGCAGTATTTT.

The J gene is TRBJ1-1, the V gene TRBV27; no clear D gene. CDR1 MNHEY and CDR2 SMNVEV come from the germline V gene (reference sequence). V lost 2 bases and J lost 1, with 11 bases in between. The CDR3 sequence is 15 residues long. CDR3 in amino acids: CASSLMGQGNTEAFF. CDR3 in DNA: TGTGCCAGCAGTTTAATGGGCCAAGGGAACACTGAAGCTTTCTTT.

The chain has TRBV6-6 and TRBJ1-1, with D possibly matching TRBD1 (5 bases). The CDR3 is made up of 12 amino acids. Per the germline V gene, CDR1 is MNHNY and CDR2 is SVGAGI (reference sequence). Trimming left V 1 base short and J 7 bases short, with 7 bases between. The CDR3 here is CASSYLGLEAFF. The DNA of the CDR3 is TGTGCCAGCAGTTACTTGGGGCTTGAAGCTTTCTTT.

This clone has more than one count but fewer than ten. CDR3 residues: CAWSVGLAVGNEQFF. Here the CDR3 DNA reads TGTGCCTGGAGTGTGGGACTAGCGGTCGGCAATGAGCAGTTCTTC. The V gene is TRBV30, the J gene TRBJ2-1; the match to TRBD2 covers 11 bases. The CDR3 contains 15 residues. V lost 0 bases to trimming and J lost 6 bases; unmatched junction nucleotides: 4. Germline assignment: CDR1 GTSNPN and CDR2 SVGIG (reference sequence).

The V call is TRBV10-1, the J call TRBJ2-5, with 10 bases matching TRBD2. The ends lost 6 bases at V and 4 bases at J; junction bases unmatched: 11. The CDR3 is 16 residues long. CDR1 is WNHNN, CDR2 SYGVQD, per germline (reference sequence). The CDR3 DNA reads TGCGCCAGCAGCACTAGCGGGACAATCCCCCGAGAGACCCAGTACTTC. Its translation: CASSTSGTIPRETQYF.

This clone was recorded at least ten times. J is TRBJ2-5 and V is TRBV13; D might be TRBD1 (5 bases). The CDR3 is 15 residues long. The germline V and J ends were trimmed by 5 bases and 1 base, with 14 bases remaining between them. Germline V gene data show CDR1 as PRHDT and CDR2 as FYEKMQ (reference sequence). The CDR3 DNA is TGTGCCAGCAGCCTAGAGTACGACAGCCAAGAGACCCAGTACTTC. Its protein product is CASSLEYDSQETQYF. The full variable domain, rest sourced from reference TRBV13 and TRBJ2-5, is AAGVIQSPRHLIKEKRETATLKCYPIPRHDTVYWYQQGPGQDPQFLISFYEKMQSDKGSIPDRFSAQQFSDYHSELNMSSLELGDSALYFCASSLEYDSQETQYFGPGTRLLVL.

The chain's CDR3 is CASSLQGGNTIYF. The CDR3, as DNA: TGTGCCAGCAGCTTACAGGGGGGAAACACCATATATTTT. The rearrangement links TRBV11-3 to TRBJ1-3, with a possible D match to TRBD1 (6 bases). The CDR3 spans 13 residues. V was clipped by 2 bases and J by 4 bases, with 6 bases between them. In germline, CDR1 is SGHNT, CDR2 YENEEA.

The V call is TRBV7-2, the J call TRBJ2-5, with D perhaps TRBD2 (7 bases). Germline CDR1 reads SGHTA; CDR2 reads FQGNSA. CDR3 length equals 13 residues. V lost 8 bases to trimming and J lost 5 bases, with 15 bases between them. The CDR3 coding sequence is TGTGCCAGCTCCGGGGGGCTAGGGGAGACCCAGTACTTC. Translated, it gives CASSGGLGETQYF.